The source of this T cell receptor (beta chain) is a study of blood T cell repertoires in COVID-19. Study information: COVID-19 samples, acute and convalescent, were from the United States, Italy and Spain. T cells, B-cell-depleted T cells, or PBMCs provided the cDNA or gDNA that served as material.

In the original workflow: Quantification of nucleated cells was approximated via reference gene primer amplification. TCRdb's table, derived via immunoSEQ multiplex PCR, lists solely in-frame clones and lacks some. V, J and clone size derive from that table, while D and trimming were established from the DNA sequence. Of some 170,000 clones listed, 60% to 85% were seen once; the top ten hold 8% to 9.5%. After removal of 5 bases from V and 6 bases from J, the junction contained 18 bases not matched to a gene. The CDR3 length is 21 residues. Germline CDR1 reads SGHTA; CDR2 reads FQGTGA. In this sample, this clone turned up once.

Specimen: peripheral blood. The chain recombines TRBV7-3 with TRBJ2-2; 16 positions match TRBD2. The receptor comes from a man between 60 and 75 years old with acute or convalescent COVID-19. The CDR3 reads CASSAPGFGTSGGASPGELFF. The DNA of the CDR3 is TGTGCCAGCAGCGCCCCGGGATTCGGGACTAGCGGGGGGGCCTCCCCCGGGGAGCTGTTTTTT.